This T cell receptor beta chain was obtained from a study of T cell repertoires in cytomegalovirus infection. The ends were cut back, 0 bases at V and 5 bases at J, with 13 bases in the middle. This CDR3 is built from 16 residues. Germline V CDR1 and CDR2: LNHNV, YYDKDF (reference sequence). MiXCR, run by TCRdb on the reads, gives a single entry per CDR3 protein. This table holds some 200,000 distinct CDR3 sequences, 8.5% to 10% found once. The chain recombines TRBV15 with TRBJ1-4; maybe TRBD1 (5 bases). The TCR comes from a human donor in good health (CMV status not recorded). Some clones in this sample may be carry-over from other donors' samples. The sample taken for sequencing was PBMCs. The CDR3 region is CATSRDPRGPNEKLFF. CDR3 in DNA: TGTGCCACCAGCAGAGATCCAAGGGGACCAAATGAAAAACTGTTTTTT.